Here is one TCR beta chain with its context. This specimen comes from a study of T cell changes during pregnancy in multiple sclerosis. With 0 bases removed from V and 2 bases from J, the gap between germline ends came to 14 bases. CDR1 and CDR2 from the germline V gene are SGDLS and YYNGEE. The length of the CDR3 is 16 residues. Data came from immunoSEQ multiplex PCR; TCRdb stores just in-frame clones and leaves some out. The sample lists about 65,000 clones, almost 95% seen once, with under 3.5% in the top ten. The origin of this receptor is a female donor in good health, enrolled as a control in a pregnancy study. The chain carries TRBV9 and TRBJ2-5, with a weak D call TRBD2 (6 bases). The source material was CD8+ T cells from peripheral blood mononuclear cells, sampled in the third trimester of pregnancy. CDR3 sequence: CASSVAGGAIQETQYF. The CDR3 DNA is TGTGCCAGCAGCGTAGCCGGCGGGGCGATACAAGAGACCCAGTACTTC.